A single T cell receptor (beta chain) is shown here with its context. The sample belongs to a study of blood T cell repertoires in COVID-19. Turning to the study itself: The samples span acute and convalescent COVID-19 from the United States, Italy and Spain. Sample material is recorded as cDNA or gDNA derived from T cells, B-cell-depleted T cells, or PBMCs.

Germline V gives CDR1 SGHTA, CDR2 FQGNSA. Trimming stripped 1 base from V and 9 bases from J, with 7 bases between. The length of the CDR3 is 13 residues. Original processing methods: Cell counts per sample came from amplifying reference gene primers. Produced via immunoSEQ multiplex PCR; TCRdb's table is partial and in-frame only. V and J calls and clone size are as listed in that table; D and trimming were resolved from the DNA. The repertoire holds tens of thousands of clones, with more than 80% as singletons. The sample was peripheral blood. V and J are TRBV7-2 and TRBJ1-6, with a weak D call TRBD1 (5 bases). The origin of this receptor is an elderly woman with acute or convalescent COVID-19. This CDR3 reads CASSLGTPSPLHF. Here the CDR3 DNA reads TGTGCCAGCAGCTTAGGGACACCTTCACCCCTCCACTTT.